This TCR beta chain was retrieved from a study of identical twins. The V end was cut by 4 bases, the J end by 2 bases, with 18 bases between. The germline gives CDR1 SGDLS, CDR2 YYNGEE. The CDR3 is 16 amino acids. TCRdb recomputed calls from the 5' RACE reads with MiXCR, one row per CDR3 protein. The sample holds fewer than 800,000 distinct CDR3 sequences, under 8.5% seen once. This clonotype was seen a few times. The sample was also reused in another study, on yellow fever vaccine responses in identical twins.

V is TRBV9 and J is TRBJ1-1; maybe TRBD1 (6 bases). Sequences were obtained from PBMCs. The source is a woman younger than 30 in good health. CDR3 protein: CASSPEGGGPNTEAFF. In nucleotides, the CDR3 is TGTGCCAGCAGCCCTGAAGGTGGGGGCCCCAACACTGAAGCTTTCTTT.